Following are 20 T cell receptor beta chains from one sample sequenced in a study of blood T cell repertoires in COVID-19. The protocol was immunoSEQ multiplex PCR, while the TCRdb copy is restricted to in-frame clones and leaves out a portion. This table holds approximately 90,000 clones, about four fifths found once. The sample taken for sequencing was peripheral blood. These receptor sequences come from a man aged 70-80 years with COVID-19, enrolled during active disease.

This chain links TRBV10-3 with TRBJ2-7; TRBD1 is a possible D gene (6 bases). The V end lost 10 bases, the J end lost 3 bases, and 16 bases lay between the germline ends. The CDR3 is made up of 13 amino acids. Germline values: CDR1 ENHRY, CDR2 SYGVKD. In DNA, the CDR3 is TGTGCCACCGAAGAGGGGACAAACTACGAGCAGTACTTC. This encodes CATEEGTNYEQYF.

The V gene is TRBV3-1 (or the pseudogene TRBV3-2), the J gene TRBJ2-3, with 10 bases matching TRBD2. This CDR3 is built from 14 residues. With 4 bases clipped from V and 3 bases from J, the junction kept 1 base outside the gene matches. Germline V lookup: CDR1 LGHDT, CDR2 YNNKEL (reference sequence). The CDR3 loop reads CASSLTSGTDTQYF. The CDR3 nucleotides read TGTGCCAGCAGCCTGACTAGCGGGACAGATACGCAGTATTTT.

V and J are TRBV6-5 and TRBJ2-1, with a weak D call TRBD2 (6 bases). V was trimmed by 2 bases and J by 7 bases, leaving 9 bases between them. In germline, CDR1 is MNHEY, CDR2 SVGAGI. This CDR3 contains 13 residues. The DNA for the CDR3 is TGTGCCAGCAGTTACGCAGGGAGGAATGAGCAGTTCTTC. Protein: CASSYAGRNEQFF.

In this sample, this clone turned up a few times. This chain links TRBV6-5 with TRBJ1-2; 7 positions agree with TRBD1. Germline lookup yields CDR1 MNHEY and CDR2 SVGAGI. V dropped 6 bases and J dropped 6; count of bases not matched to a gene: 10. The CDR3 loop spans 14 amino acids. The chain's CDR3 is CASSPRTGVHGYTF. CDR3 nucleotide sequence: TGTGCCAGCAGCCCCAGGACAGGCGTCCATGGCTACACCTTC.

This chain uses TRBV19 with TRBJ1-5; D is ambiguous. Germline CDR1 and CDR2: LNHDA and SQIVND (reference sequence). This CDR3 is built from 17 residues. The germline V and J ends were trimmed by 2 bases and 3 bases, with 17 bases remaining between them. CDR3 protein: CASSISPDKRVNQPQHF. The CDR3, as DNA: TGTGCCAGTAGTATAAGTCCAGATAAGAGGGTCAATCAGCCCCAGCATTTT. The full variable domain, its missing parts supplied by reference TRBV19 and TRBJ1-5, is DGGITQSPKYLFRKEGQNVTLSCEQNLNHDAMYWYRQDPGQGLRLIYYSQIVNDFQKGDIAEGYSVSREKKESFPLTVTSAQKNPTAFYLCASSISPDKRVNQPQHFGDGTRLSIL.

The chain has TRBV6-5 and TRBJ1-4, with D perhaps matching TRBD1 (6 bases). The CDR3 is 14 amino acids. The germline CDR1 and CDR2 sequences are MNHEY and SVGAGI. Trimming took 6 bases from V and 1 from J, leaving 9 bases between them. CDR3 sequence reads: CASSAGETNEKLFF. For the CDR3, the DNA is TGTGCCAGCAGCGCAGGGGAAACTAATGAAAAACTGTTTTTT.

CDR3 protein: CSARLASEQFF. CDR3 nucleotide sequence: TGCAGCGCCCGACTAGCAAGTGAGCAGTTCTTC. The chain employs TRBV29-1 and TRBJ2-1; 7 nucleotides line up with TRBD2. This CDR3 region has 11 residues. J gave up 9 bases and V 7 bases, and 6 bases lay outside the gene matches. From germline, CDR1 is SQVTM and CDR2 ANQGSEA.

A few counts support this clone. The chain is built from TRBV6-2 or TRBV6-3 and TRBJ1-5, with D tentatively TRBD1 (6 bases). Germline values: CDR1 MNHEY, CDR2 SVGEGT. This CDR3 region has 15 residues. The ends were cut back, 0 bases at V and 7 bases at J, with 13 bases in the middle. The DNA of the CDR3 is TGTGCCAGCAGTTACTCTGGGGGCCCGTGGCAGCCCCAGCATTTT. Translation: CASSYSGGPWQPQHF.

This chain's CDR3 is CASDAVDREDAEAFF. CDR3 in DNA: TGTGCCAGCGACGCTGTGGACAGGGAAGACGCTGAAGCTTTCTTT. The chain is built from TRBV6-4 and TRBJ1-1, with 8 bases identical to TRBD1. CDR1 MRHNA and CDR2 SNTAGT come from the germline V gene. The CDR3 has 15 residues. Trimming cost V 8 bases and J 6 bases; bases outside gene matches: 14.

As DNA, the CDR3 is TGTGCCAGCAGCTTGTCCCTCCGGCAGGCTATGAACACTGAAGCTTTCTTT. Translation gives CASSLSLRQAMNTEAFF. The chain recombines TRBV5-6 with TRBJ1-1; the D is unclear. The V gene lost 1 base and the J gene lost 0 bases, with 16 bases spanning the gap. The CDR3 loop spans 17 amino acids. The germline V gene has CDR1 SGHDT and CDR2 YYEEEE.

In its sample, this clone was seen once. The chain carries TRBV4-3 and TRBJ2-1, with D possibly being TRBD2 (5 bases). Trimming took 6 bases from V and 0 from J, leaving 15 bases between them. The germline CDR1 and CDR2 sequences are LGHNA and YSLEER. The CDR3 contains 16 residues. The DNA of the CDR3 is TGCGCCAGCAGACCCGAGCGGTTTAGCTCCTACAATGAGCAGTTCTTC. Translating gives CASRPERFSSYNEQFF.

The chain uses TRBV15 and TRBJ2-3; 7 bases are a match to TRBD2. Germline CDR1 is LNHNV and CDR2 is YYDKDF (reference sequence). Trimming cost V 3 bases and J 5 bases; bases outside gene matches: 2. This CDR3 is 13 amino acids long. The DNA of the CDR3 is TGTGCCACCAGCAGCCCTAGCGGAGATACGCAGTATTTT. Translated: CATSSPSGDTQYF.

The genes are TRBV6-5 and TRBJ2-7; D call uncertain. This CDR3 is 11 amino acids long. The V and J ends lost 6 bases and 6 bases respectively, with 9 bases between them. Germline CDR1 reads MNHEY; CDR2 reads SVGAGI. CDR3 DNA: TGTGCCAGCAGCCAGGATGCCGAGCAGTACTTC. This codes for CASSQDAEQYF.

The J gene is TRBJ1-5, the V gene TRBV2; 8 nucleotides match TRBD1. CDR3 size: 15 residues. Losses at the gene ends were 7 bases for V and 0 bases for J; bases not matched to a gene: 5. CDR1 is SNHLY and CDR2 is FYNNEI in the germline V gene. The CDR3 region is CASISDRASNQPQHF. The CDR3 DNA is TGTGCCAGCATCTCGGACAGGGCTAGCAATCAGCCCCAGCATTTT.

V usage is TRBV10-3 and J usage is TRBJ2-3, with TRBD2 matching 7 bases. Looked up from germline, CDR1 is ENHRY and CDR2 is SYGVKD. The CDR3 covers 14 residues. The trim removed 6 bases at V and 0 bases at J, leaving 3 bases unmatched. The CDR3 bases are TGTGCCATCAGGTATAGCGGGAGCACAGATACGCAGTATTTT. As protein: CAIRYSGSTDTQYF.

CDR3 in DNA: TGTGCCAGTAGCCCCCAACCACTCTATGGCTACACCTTC. It is translated as CASSPQPLYGYTF. This chain uses TRBV19 with TRBJ1-2; D is undetermined. V lost 6 bases to trimming and J lost 4 bases, with 12 bases between them. CDR1 and CDR2 (germline): LNHDA, SQIVND (reference sequence). There are 13 residues in the CDR3.

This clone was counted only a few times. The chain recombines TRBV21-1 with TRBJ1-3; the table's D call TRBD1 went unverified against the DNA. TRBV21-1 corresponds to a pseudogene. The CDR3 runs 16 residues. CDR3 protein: CASSTHNRGMGNTIYF. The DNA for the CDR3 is TGTGCCAGCAGCACACACAACAGGGGTATGGGAAACACCATATATTTT.

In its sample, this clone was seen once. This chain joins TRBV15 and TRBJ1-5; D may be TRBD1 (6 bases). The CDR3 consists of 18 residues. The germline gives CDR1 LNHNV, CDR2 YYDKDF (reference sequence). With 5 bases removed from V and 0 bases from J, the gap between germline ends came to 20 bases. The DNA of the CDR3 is TGTGCCACCAGCCCCCCCCGGGGACATCGTTTTAGCAATCAGCCCCAGCATTTT. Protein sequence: CATSPPRGHRFSNQPQHF.

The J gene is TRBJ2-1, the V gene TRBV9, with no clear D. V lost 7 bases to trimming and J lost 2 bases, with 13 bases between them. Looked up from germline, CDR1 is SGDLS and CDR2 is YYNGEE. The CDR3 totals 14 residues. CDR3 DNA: TGTGCCAGCGCTGAGGCAGCCACCTACAATGAGCAGTTCTTC. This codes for CASAEAATYNEQFF.

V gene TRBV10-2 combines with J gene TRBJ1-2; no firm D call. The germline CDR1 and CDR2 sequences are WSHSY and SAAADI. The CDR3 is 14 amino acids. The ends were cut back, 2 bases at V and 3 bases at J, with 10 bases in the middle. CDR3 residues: CASSERGLYYGYTF. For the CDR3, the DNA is TGCGCCAGCAGTGAGAGAGGGCTTTACTATGGCTACACCTTC.